This T cell receptor (beta chain) originates from a study of blood T cell repertoires in COVID-19. Measured with immunoSEQ multiplex PCR; TCRdb has only the in-frame clones, and not every one. The sample consists of nearly 25,000 clones, nearly 90% of them appearing once. The V end lost 5 bases, the J end lost 1 base, and 14 bases lay between the germline ends. The CDR3 spans 15 residues. Germline V gene sequence: CDR1 KGHSH, CDR2 LQKENI. V and J are TRBV18 and TRBJ2-5; maybe TRBD2 (6 bases). This sequence was found in a man aged 65-85 years with acute or convalescent COVID-19. Specimen: peripheral blood. As DNA, the CDR3 is TGTGCCAGCTCAGCATCAGGAGGGGTCCAAGAGACCCAGTACTTC. This gives the protein CASSASGGVQETQYF.